These T cell receptor beta chains were read from a single sample in a study of shared clonotypes between healthy human individuals. Only in-frame clones appear in the TCRdb table, and some are missing; sequencing was by immunoSEQ multiplex PCR. This table has roughly 2.2 million clones, roughly 93% appearing once. Sequencing used naive CD4+ T cells from PBMCs. These receptors were taken from a young man in good health. Some clones in this sample may be carry-over from other donors' samples. Both conserved end residues are part of each CDR3. A D gene is named only where the DNA matches it firmly. Rows may omit the clone size; those that give it use once, few, many or a size class.

d_call | clone_size | j_call | v_call | cdr3_nt | cdr3_aa
. | . | TRBJ2-1 | TRBV11-2 | TGTGCCAGCAGCTTAGTCAGGATCTCCTACAATGAGCAGTTCTTC | CASSLVRISYNEQFF
TRBD2 | . | TRBJ2-1 | TRBV5-3 | TGTGCCAGAAGCCGCCCGACTAGCGGGAGGGCCAGTGAGCAGTTCTTC | CARSRPTSGRASEQFF
. | . | TRBJ2-7 | TRBV27 | TGTGCCAGCAGTTTAATCCGGCCAACAGGGCTGCACGAGCAGTACTTC | CASSLIRPTGLHEQYF
. | . | TRBJ2-7 | TRBV6-5 | TGTGCCAGCAGCCTCCGGGACGGTCCCTACGAGCAGTACTTC | CASSLRDGPYEQYF
. | . | TRBJ1-3 | TRBV7-9 | TGTGCCAGCAGCGAGGGCTCTGGAAACACCATATATTTT | CASSEGSGNTIYF
TRBD2 | once | TRBJ2-3 | TRBV7-3 | TGTGCCAGCAGCCCCGGGGGACTAGCGGGAGATACGCAGTATTTT | CASSPGGLAGDTQYF
. | . | TRBJ2-5 | TRBV27 | TGTGCCAGCAGTTTACGTGGCGGAATCCAAGAGACCCAGTACTTC | CASSLRGGIQETQYF
. | once | TRBJ1-5 | TRBV19 | TGTGCCAGTAGTACAAACAGGAATAGCAATCAGCCCCAGCATTTT | CASSTNRNSNQPQHF
. | . | TRBJ1-2 | TRBV2 | TGTGCCAGCAGTGATCGGGCCGGAGAGAGCTATGGCTACACCTTC | CASSDRAGESYGYTF
. | . | TRBJ1-3 | TRBV27 | TGTGCCAGCCCCCGACGGGTGAGCTCTGGAAACACCATATATTTT | CASPRRVSSGNTIYF
. | . | TRBJ2-3 | TRBV18 | TGTGCCAGCTCACCAGTAGATACGCAGTATTTT | CASSPVDTQYF
TRBD2 | . | TRBJ2-7 | TRBV18 | TGTGCCAGCTCAGTCGGGAGGACGGAGTACTACGAGCAGTACTTC | CASSVGRTEYYEQYF
. | . | TRBJ2-5 | TRBV7-2 | TGTGCCAGCAGCCTCGAGAGGGAGGAGACCCAGTACTTC | CASSLEREETQYF
. | . | TRBJ2-7 | TRBV10-3 | TGTGCCATCAGTGAGTATGAGGGAAGCTCCTACGAGCAGTACTTC | CAISEYEGSSYEQYF
. | . | TRBJ1-1 | TRBV28 | TGTGCCAGCAGTCTCCCCCCAGGGGAGATTAGAGCTTTCTTT | CASSLPPGEIRAFF
. | . | TRBJ2-1 | TRBV30 | TGTGCCTGGACGCGGGACAACTACAATGAGCAGTTCTTC | CAWTRDNYNEQFF
TRBD2 | . | TRBJ2-3 | TRBV2 | TGTGCCAGCAGACCACTAGCGGGGACTAGCACAGATACGCAGTATTTT | CASRPLAGTSTDTQYF
TRBD1 | . | TRBJ2-5 | TRBV5-6 | TGTGCCAGCAGCGACAGGGTAAAAGAGACCCAGTACTTC | CASSDRVKETQYF
. | . | TRBJ1-5 | TRBV2 | TGTGCCAGCAGTGAGATAAATGGGGCCCAGCATTTT | CASSEINGAQHF
TRBD1 | . | TRBJ1-3 | TRBV9 | TGTGCCAGCAGCCCGGGGACAGGGGATGGTGGAAACACCATATATTTT | CASSPGTGDGGNTIYF
. | . | TRBJ1-2 | TRBV7-9 | TGTGCCAGCAGTCCTTACGACTATGGCTACACCTTC | CASSPYDYGYTF
. | . | TRBJ2-7 | TRBV18 | TGTGCCAGCTCACCACCGGCAGGGGCGTTCTCCGAGCAGTACTTC | CASSPPAGAFSEQYF
. | . | TRBJ1-5 | TRBV12-2 | TGTGCAAGTCACTTAGATAGGAAAAAGGGGCGATATAGCAATCAGCCCCAGCATTTT | CASHLDRKKGRYSNQPQHF
. | . | TRBJ1-3 | TRBV4-3 | TGCGCCAGCAGCCAAGGGGGGGCCCCTGGAAACACCATATATTTT | CASSQGGAPGNTIYF
TRBD2 | . | TRBJ2-1 | TRBV4-2 | TGTGCCAGCAGCTCCGGACTAGCGGGTAGGAATGAGCAGTTCTTC | CASSSGLAGRNEQFF
. | . | TRBJ2-7 | TRBV6-6 | TGTGCCAGCAGTTACTCGACGTCCGCGTCCTACGAGCAGTACTTC | CASSYSTSASYEQYF
. | . | TRBJ2-1 | TRBV2 | TGTGCCAGCAGTCTAAAGGGGGGGGAAAGTGAGCAGTTCTTC | CASSLKGGESEQFF
. | . | TRBJ2-1 | TRBV6-5 | TGTGCCAGCAGAGGGGGTGGGAGGGCCGTAAATGAGCAGTTCTTC | CASRGGGRAVNEQFF
. | . | TRBJ2-7 | TRBV5-6 | TGTGCCAGCAGCCATTTGTCGGCTAGCTCCTACGAGCAGTACTTC | CASSHLSASSYEQYF
. | . | TRBJ2-3 | TRBV18 | TGTGCCAGCTCACCGCTACGCACAGATACGCAGTATTTT | CASSPLRTDTQYF
. | once | TRBJ2-7 | TRBV7-2 | TGTGCCAGCAGCTTAGGAGTTCCTAGCTCCTACGAGCAGTACTTC | CASSLGVPSSYEQYF
. | . | TRBJ2-5 | TRBV6-1 | TGTGCCAGCAGCCCGGGACCGTTCCAAGAGACCCAGTACTTC | CASSPGPFQETQYF
. | . | TRBJ2-1 | TRBV18 | TGTGCCAGCTCACCTCGGTCCGGGGATGAGCAGTTCTTC | CASSPRSGDEQFF
. | . | TRBJ2-7 | TRBV12-5 | TGTGCTAGTGGTCCCGGGACTGGCTCCTACGAGCAGTACTTC | CASGPGTGSYEQYF
. | . | TRBJ1-2 | TRBV12-5 | TGTGCTAGTGGTTCCCCAAATGGCTACACCTTC | CASGSPNGYTF
. | . | TRBJ1-2 | TRBV7-9 | TGTGCCAGCACCGGACAGCGGCATGGCTACACCTTC | CASTGQRHGYTF
. | . | TRBJ1-3 | TRBV27 | TGTGCCAGTAGGCCCCGCCCCGCTGGAAACACCATATATTTT | CASRPRPAGNTIYF
TRBD2 | . | TRBJ2-3 | TRBV5-1 | TGCGCCAGCAGCCGGGCCCCCCTAGCGGGTGGAACAGATACGCAGTATTTT | CASSRAPLAGGTDTQYF
. | few | TRBJ1-1 | TRBV28 | TGTGCCAGCAGTTGGGCGGGGTCTGAAGCTTTCTTT | CASSWAGSEAFF
. | . | TRBJ2-1 | TRBV28 | TGTGCCAGCAGTTTAGTCTACCACCTAGGAGGGCAGTTCTTC | CASSLVYHLGGQFF
TRBD2 | . | TRBJ2-2 | TRBV4-2 | TGTGCCAGCAGCCAAGCCAAGTTGTCGTGGCGGGAGACCGGGGAGCTGTTTTTT | CASSQAKLSWRETGELFF
TRBD1 | . | TRBJ1-2 | TRBV28 | TGTGCCAGCAGTGTACGACAGGGTTGGGGCTACACCTTC | CASSVRQGWGYTF
TRBD2 | . | TRBJ2-1 | TRBV28 | TGTGCCAGCAGAGAACTAGCGGGAGGGGGCAATGAGCAGTTCTTC | CASRELAGGGNEQFF
. | . | TRBJ1-4 | TRBV30 | TGTGCCTGGAGTGTCGACACCTATGAAAAACTGTTTTTT | CAWSVDTYEKLFF
. | few | TRBJ1-5 | TRBV18 | TGTGCCAGCTCACCGGACAGAAGGAATCAGCCCCAGCATTTT | CASSPDRRNQPQHF
. | . | TRBJ2-1 | TRBV5-1 | TGCGCCAGCGTAAGCGACCCCTACAATGAGCAGTTCTTC | CASVSDPYNEQFF
. | once | TRBJ1-4 | TRBV7-9 | TGTGCCAGCAGCTTCACAGGGCCGGGAAATGAAAAACTGTTTTTT | CASSFTGPGNEKLFF